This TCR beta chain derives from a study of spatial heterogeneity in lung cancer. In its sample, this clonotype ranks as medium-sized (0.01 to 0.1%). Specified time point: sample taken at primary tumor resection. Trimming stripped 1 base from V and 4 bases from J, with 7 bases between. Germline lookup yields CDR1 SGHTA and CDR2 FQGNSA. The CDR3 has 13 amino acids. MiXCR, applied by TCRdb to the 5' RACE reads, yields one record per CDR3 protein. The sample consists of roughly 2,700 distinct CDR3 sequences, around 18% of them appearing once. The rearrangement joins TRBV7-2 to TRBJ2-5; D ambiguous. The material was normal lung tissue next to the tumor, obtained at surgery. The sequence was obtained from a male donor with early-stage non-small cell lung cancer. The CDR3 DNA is TGTGCCAGCAGCTTAGTTATCGGAGAGACCCAGTACTTC. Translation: CASSLVIGETQYF. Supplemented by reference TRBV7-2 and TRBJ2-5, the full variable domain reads GAGVSQSPSNKVTEKGKDVELRCDPISGHTALYWYRQSLGQGLEFLIYFQGNSAPDKSGLPSDRFSAERTGGSVSTLTIQRTQQEDSAVYLCASSLVIGETQYFGPGTRLLVL.